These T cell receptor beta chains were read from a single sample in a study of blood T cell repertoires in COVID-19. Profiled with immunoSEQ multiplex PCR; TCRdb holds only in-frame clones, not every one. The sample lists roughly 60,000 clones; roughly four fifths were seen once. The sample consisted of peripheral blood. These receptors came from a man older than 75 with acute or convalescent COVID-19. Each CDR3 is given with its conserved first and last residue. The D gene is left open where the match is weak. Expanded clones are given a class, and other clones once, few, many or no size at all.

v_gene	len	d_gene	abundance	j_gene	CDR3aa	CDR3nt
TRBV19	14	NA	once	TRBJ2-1	CASTLRGLDNEQFF	TGTGCCAGTACCCTCAGGGGTTTAGACAATGAGCAGTTCTTC
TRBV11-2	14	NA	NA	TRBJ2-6	CASSPRSGANVLTF	TGTGCCAGCAGCCCTCGCTCTGGGGCCAACGTCCTGACTTTC
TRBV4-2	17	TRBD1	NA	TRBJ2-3	CASSQEGGQGRTDTQYF	TGTGCCAGCAGCCAAGAGGGGGGACAGGGGAGGACAGATACGCAGTATTTT
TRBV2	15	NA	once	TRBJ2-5	CASSEAGGRGETQYF	TGTGCCAGCAGTGAAGCGGGCGGTCGGGGAGAGACCCAGTACTTC
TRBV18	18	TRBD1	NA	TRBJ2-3	CASSHQNFRGRSTDTQYF	TGTGCCAGCTCACACCAAAACTTTAGGGGGCGAAGCACAGATACGCAGTATTTT
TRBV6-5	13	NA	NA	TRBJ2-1	CASTTGWGGEQFF	TGTGCCAGCACCACAGGATGGGGCGGTGAGCAGTTCTTC
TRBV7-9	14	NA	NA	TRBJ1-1	CASSTGGRRGEAFF	TGTGCCAGCAGCACAGGTGGGAGGCGCGGTGAAGCTTTCTTT
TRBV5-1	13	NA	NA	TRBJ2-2	CASRQGTSGELFF	TGCGCCAGCAGGCAGGGGACCTCCGGGGAGCTGTTTTTT
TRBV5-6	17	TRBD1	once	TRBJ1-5	CASTFRQGAGSNQPQHF	TGTGCCAGCACCTTTAGACAGGGGGCGGGTAGCAATCAGCCCCAGCATTTT
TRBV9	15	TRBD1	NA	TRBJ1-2	CASSVRTGFNYGYTF	TGTGCCAGCAGCGTGAGGACAGGGTTTAACTATGGCTACACCTTC
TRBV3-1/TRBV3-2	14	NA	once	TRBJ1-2	CASSQNRDNYGYTF	TGTGCCAGCAGCCAGAACAGGGATAACTATGGCTACACCTTC
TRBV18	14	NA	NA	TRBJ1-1	CASSPPGTGRRAFF	TGTGCCAGCTCACCACCAGGAACAGGGCGGCGAGCTTTCTTT
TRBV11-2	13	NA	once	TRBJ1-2	CASSLDRYDIYTF	TGTGCCAGCAGCTTAGATAGGTACGACATCTACACCTTC
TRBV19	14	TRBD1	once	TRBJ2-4	CATLGQGMGNIQYF	TGTGCCACACTCGGACAGGGGATGGGAAACATTCAGTACTTC
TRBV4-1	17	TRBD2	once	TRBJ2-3	CASSQDYLAGGTDTQYF	TGCGCCAGCAGCCAAGATTATCTAGCGGGGGGCACAGATACGCAGTATTTT
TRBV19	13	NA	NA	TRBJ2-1	CASSMVREAEQFF	TGTGCCAGTAGTATGGTACGCGAAGCTGAGCAGTTCTTC
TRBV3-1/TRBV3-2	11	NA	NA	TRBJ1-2	CASSHSGGYTF	TGTGCCAGCAGCCACAGTGGTGGCTACACCTTC
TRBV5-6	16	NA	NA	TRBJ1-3	CASSEGGFRIGNTIYF	TGTGCCAGCAGCGAAGGGGGTTTTCGGATTGGAAACACCATATATTTT
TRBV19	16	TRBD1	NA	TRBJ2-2	CASSPTTGGYTGELFF	TGTGCCAGTAGTCCGACGACAGGGGGATACACCGGGGAGCTGTTTTTT
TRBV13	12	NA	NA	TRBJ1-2	CASSLEGRGYTF	TGTGCCAGCAGCTTAGAGGGGCGCGGCTACACCTTC
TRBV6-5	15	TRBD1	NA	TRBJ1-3	CASSYWTGGANTIYF	TGTGCCAGCAGTTACTGGACAGGGGGGGCGAACACCATATATTTT
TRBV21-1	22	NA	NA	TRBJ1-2	CASSNSGKSAGTGGASGYGYTF	TGTGCCAGCAGCAACTCAGGGAAATCTGCCGGGACAGGGGGCGCGTCGGGCTATGGCTACACCTTC
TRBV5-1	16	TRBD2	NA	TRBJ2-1	CASSLVAGGPYNEQFF	TGCGCCAGCAGCTTGGTCGCGGGGGGGCCGTATAATGAGCAGTTCTTC
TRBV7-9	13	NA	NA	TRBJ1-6	CASSRDTNSPLHF	TGTGCCAGCAGCCGGGACACAAATTCACCCCTCCACTTT
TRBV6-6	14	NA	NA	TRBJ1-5	CASSNLGGYQPQHF	TGTGCCAGCAGCAACCTCGGGGGGTACCAGCCCCAGCATTTT
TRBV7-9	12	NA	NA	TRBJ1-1	CASPGLRTEAFF	TGTGCCAGCCCGGGACTGCGAACTGAAGCTTTCTTT
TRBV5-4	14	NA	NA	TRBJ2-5	CASSFRRETETQYF	TGTGCCAGCAGCTTTCGTAGGGAGACGGAGACCCAGTACTTC
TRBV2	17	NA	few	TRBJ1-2	CASRTQGWGSVGYGYTF	TGTGCCAGCAGGACACAGGGTTGGGGCTCGGTCGGCTATGGCTACACCTTC
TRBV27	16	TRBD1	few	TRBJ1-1	CASSSMHTYGDREAFF	TGTGCCAGCAGCTCAATGCACACCTATGGGGACAGAGAAGCTTTCTTT
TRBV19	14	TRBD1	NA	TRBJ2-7	CASSITGGSYEQYF	TGTGCCAGTAGTATAACAGGGGGCTCCTACGAGCAGTACTTC
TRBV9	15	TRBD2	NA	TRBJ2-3	CASSTQAGSTDTQYF	TGTGCCAGCAGCACCCAAGCGGGGAGCACAGATACGCAGTATTTT
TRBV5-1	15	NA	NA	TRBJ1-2	CASRVTNRADYGYTF	TGCGCCAGCAGAGTAACTAACAGGGCGGACTATGGCTACACCTTC
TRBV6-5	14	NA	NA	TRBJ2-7	CASSYNQGMYEQYF	TGTGCCAGCAGTTACAACCAGGGGATGTACGAGCAGTACTTC
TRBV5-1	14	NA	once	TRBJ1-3	CASSFNLQGNTIYF	TGCGCCAGCAGCTTCAATTTACAGGGAAACACCATATATTTT
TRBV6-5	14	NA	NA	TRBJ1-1	CASSSGTMNTEAFF	TGTGCCAGCAGTTCCGGGACAATGAACACTGAAGCTTTCTTT
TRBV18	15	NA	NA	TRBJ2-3	CASSPGAGSTDTQYF	TGTGCCAGCTCACCAGGGGCCGGTAGCACAGATACGCAGTATTTT
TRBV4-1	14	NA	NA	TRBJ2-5	CASSQVDFQETQYF	TGCGCCAGCAGCCAAGTAGACTTCCAAGAGACCCAGTACTTC
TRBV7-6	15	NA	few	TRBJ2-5	CASSTRVGGQETQYF	TGTGCCAGCAGCACCCGAGTGGGAGGCCAAGAGACCCAGTACTTC
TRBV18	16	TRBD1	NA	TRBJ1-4	CASSSGQGFPNEKLFF	TGTGCCAGCTCATCGGGACAGGGGTTTCCTAATGAAAAACTGTTTTTT
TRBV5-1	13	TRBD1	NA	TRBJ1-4	CASSFGQDEKLFF	TGCGCCAGCAGCTTCGGACAGGATGAAAAACTGTTTTTT
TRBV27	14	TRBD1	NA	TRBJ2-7	CASSPRTGLYEQYF	TGTGCCAGCAGTCCTCGGACAGGCCTCTACGAGCAGTACTTC
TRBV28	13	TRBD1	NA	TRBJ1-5	CASMGQGYQPQHF	TGTGCCAGCATGGGACAGGGCTATCAGCCCCAGCATTTT